What follows are 27 T cell receptor beta chains derived from one specimen sequenced in a study of blood T cells in healthy people across ages. Combining a sample-barcoded 5' primer with a J-beta primer mix, a second PCR ran for roughly 7 to 12 cycles. TCRdb re-called the 5' RACE reads with MiXCR, one entry per CDR3 protein. Here the sample spans hundreds of thousands of distinct CDR3 sequences, around 54% being singletons. Sequences were obtained from blood. Source of these receptors: a man in his sixties in good health.

The genes are TRBV6-6 and TRBJ2-5; 8 bases are a match to TRBD1. The CDR3 consists of 13 residues. Germline V gene sequence: CDR1 MNHNY, CDR2 SVGAGI (reference sequence). Trimming cost V 10 bases and J 4 bases; bases outside gene matches: 8. The CDR3 region is CATNGQGRETQYF. The CDR3, as DNA: TGTGCCACCAATGGACAGGGACGAGAGACCCAGTACTTC.

The chain combines TRBV12-5 with TRBJ1-6; unclear D gene. CDR1 is LGHNT and CDR2 is FRNRAP in the germline V gene. The CDR3 loop spans 15 amino acids. Trimming left V 7 bases short and J 0 bases short, with 10 bases between. The CDR3 DNA reads as TGTGCTAGTGCCCCGGGCCACTCCTATAATTCACCCCTCCACTTT. Translated, it gives CASAPGHSYNSPLHF.

The rearrangement uses TRBV12-3 or TRBV12-4 and TRBJ2-5; 7 bases are shared with TRBD1. The CDR3 is made up of 14 amino acids. J lost 0 bases, V lost 5 bases, and 3 bases had no gene match. The CDR3 nucleotides read TGTGCCAGCAGTCCAGACAGGGACCAAGAGACCCAGTACTTC. Encoded protein: CASSPDRDQETQYF.

V gene TRBV6-5 combines with J gene TRBJ2-5; no definite D call. The CDR3 totals 13 residues. Per germline, CDR1 MNHEY and CDR2 SVGAGI. V dropped 5 bases and J dropped 11 bases, with 18 bases sitting between them. The CDR3 nucleotides read TGTGCCAGCAGTCCTAGGCCGGCAAATGAGCAGTACTTC. It specifies CASSPRPANEQYF.

This clonotype occurred a few times. The V gene is TRBV29-1, the J gene TRBJ1-2; perhaps TRBD1 as D (6 bases). Germline lookup yields CDR1 SQVTM and CDR2 ANQGSEA. The V and J ends lost 7 bases and 5 bases respectively, with 17 bases between them. This CDR3 region has 13 residues. Written as DNA, the CDR3 is TGCAGCGCCGGACGACAGGCGAGTTATGGCTACACCTTC. Amino acids: CSAGRQASYGYTF.

The chain is built from TRBV25-1 and TRBJ1-2; D not resolved. Germline CDR1 reads MGHDK; CDR2 reads SYGVNS. The CDR3 sequence is 15 residues long. The V gene lost 1 base and the J gene lost 0 bases, with 9 bases spanning the gap. The CDR3 DNA is TGTGCCAGCAGTGAATCGGCCAGAGCTAACTATGGCTACACCTTC. It translates to CASSESARANYGYTF.

Points on this clonotype: The junction differs from germline at one of its ends, possibly a read error. The chain links TRBV5-1 to TRBJ2-5; 8 bases are shared with TRBD2. Germline lookup yields CDR1 SGHRS and CDR2 YFSETQ. This CDR3 contains 14 residues. The CDR3 loop is CASSPTSGGETRYF. CDR3 nucleotide sequence: TGCGCCAGCAGCCCTACTAGCGGTGGTGAGACCCGGTACTTC.

This clonotype was counted a few times. This chain joins TRBV12-3 or TRBV12-4 and TRBJ1-2, with 7 bases aligning to TRBD1. V shed 5 bases and J 2 bases; nucleotides not matched to a gene: 8. The CDR3 covers 15 residues. The CDR3 loop is CASSPHRTGNYGYTF. The CDR3 DNA reads as TGTGCCAGCAGTCCCCATCGGACAGGCAACTATGGCTACACCTTC.

The chain carries TRBV6-1 and TRBJ2-4, with no clear D. Trimming removed 2 bases at V and 6 bases at J, with 8 bases between. This CDR3 is 13 amino acids long. Per germline, CDR1 MNHNS and CDR2 SASEGT. CDR3 nucleotide sequence: TGTGCCAGCAGTGAACCGATAAGAAACATTCAGTACTTC. As protein: CASSEPIRNIQYF.

This clonotype turned up a few times. The V gene is TRBV6-5, the J gene TRBJ2-7; 7 bases map to TRBD1. After removal of 2 bases from V and 2 bases from J, the junction contained 0 bases not matched to a gene. The CDR3 is made up of 13 amino acids. The germline V gene encodes CDR1 MNHEY and CDR2 SVGAGI. This chain's CDR3 is CASSYDRAYEQYF. The CDR3 DNA is TGTGCCAGCAGTTACGACAGGGCCTACGAGCAGTACTTC.

There are a few counts of this clonotype. J is TRBJ1-2 and V is TRBV3-1, with D unresolved. The CDR3 is 12 amino acids. Deletions cut 1 base from V and 3 bases from J, with 3 bases between. The germline V gene encodes CDR1 LGHDT and CDR2 YNNKEL (reference sequence). CDR3 nucleotides: TGTGCCAGCAGCCAAGGGGACTATGGCTACACCTTC. Translating gives CASSQGDYGYTF.

The rearrangement uses TRBV6-2 or TRBV6-3 and TRBJ2-2; tentative D call: TRBD2 (5 bases). Germline CDR1 is MNHEY and CDR2 is SVGEGT. V was clipped by 5 bases and J by 5 bases, with 15 bases between them. The CDR3 sequence is 15 residues long. In DNA form, the CDR3 reads TGTGCCAGCAGTCGCCGGGAAGCCCGGACCGGGGAGCTGTTTTTT. Encoded protein: CASSRREARTGELFF.

This clonotype was counted a single time. V usage is TRBV6-5 and J usage is TRBJ1-2, with D perhaps matching TRBD1 (6 bases). The CDR3 runs to 14 residues. The V end lost 7 bases, the J end lost 1 base, and 13 bases lay between the germline ends. The germline CDR1 and CDR2 sequences are MNHEY and SVGAGI. In DNA, the CDR3 is TGTGCCAGCACCTCGGACAGAGTTAACTATGGCTACACCTTC. Protein: CASTSDRVNYGYTF.

V gene TRBV3-1 combines with J gene TRBJ2-1, with 7 bases lining up with TRBD1. The CDR3 covers 15 residues. Germline V gives CDR1 LGHDT, CDR2 YNNKEL (reference sequence). V shed 4 bases and J 6 bases; nucleotides not matched to a gene: 9. CDR3 sequence: CASSLEGQSCNEQFF. The CDR3 DNA reads TGTGCCAGCAGCCTAGAGGGACAGTCTTGCAATGAGCAGTTCTTC.

This clonotype was seen a handful of times. The chain is built from TRBV3-1 and TRBJ2-7, with D uncertain. The CDR3 runs 14 residues. Germline V lookup: CDR1 LGHDT, CDR2 YNNKEL (reference sequence). V lost 4 bases to trimming and J lost 1 base, with 11 bases between them. The CDR3 spells CASSPRYSSYEQYF. The CDR3 DNA reads TGTGCCAGCAGCCCTCGGTACTCTTCCTACGAGCAGTACTTC.

This CDR3 is CASSISGALAKNIQYF. The CDR3 DNA reads TGTGCCAGCAGCATCTCCGGGGCCCTAGCCAAAAACATTCAGTACTTC. The chain employs TRBV11-2 and TRBJ2-4; D might be TRBD1 or TRBD2, each matching 5 bases. CDR1 is SGHAT, CDR2 FQNNGV, per germline. V was clipped by 5 bases and J by 0 bases, with 14 bases between them. This CDR3 contains 16 residues.

This clonotype has at least ten counts. V is TRBV9 and J is TRBJ2-5; perhaps D is TRBD1 or TRBD2 (5 bases each). The CDR3 consists of 16 residues. V was pared by 4 bases and J by 5 bases, with 21 bases between. Germline V gene sequence: CDR1 SGDLS, CDR2 YYNGEE. The chain's CDR3 is CASSPHLGVVRETQYF. The CDR3 nucleotides read TGTGCCAGCAGCCCTCACCTGGGGGTAGTTCGGGAGACCCAGTACTTC.

V usage is TRBV20-1 and J usage is TRBJ2-1, with TRBD2 matching 10 bases. With V trimmed by 2 bases and J by 1 base, 2 bases remained unmatched. CDR3 size: 15 residues. Germline V gene data show CDR1 as DFQATT and CDR2 as SNEGSKA (reference sequence). CDR3 nucleotide sequence: TGCAGTGCTAGACTAGCGGGGGATTCCTACAATGAGCAGTTCTTC. Translated, it gives CSARLAGDSYNEQFF.

The V and J genes are TRBV5-1 and TRBJ2-3, with TRBD2 matching 8 bases. Germline trimming cut 5 bases from V and 1 base from J; bases unmatched to any gene: 6. This CDR3 is 15 amino acids long. In germline, CDR1 is SGHRS, CDR2 YFSETQ. The CDR3: CASRSGGFGTDTQYF. CDR3 DNA sequence: TGCGCCAGCAGATCGGGGGGGTTCGGCACAGATACGCAGTATTTT.

The rearrangement uses TRBV29-1 and TRBJ2-1, with 9 bases identical to TRBD1. The CDR3 has 13 residues. The ends lost 6 bases at V and 6 bases at J; junction bases unmatched: 6. CDR1 SQVTM and CDR2 ANQGSEA come from the germline V gene. For the CDR3, the DNA is TGCAGCGTCCCGGACAGGGGTCCCAATGAGCAGTTCTTC. Its translation: CSVPDRGPNEQFF.

The chain combines TRBV28 with TRBJ1-2; 7 bases are shared with TRBD1. The V and J ends lost 4 bases and 0 bases, in that order; junction bases with no gene match: 8. Germline CDR1 reads MDHEN; CDR2 reads SYDVKM. The CDR3 sequence is 16 residues long. Here the CDR3 DNA reads TGTGCCAGCAGTTCGCCCGGGACAGCAGCTAACTATGGCTACACCTTC. Its protein product is CASSSPGTAANYGYTF.

The CDR3 sequence is CASSFPPGGSSYNEQFF. CDR3 bases: TGTGCCAGCAGTTTCCCCCCCGGGGGTAGCTCCTACAATGAGCAGTTCTTC. The V gene is TRBV12-3 or TRBV12-4, the J gene TRBJ2-1; D possibly corresponds to TRBD2 (6 bases). The V end lost 3 bases, the J end lost 0 bases, and 15 bases lay between the germline ends. The CDR3 has 17 residues.

This chain links TRBV19 with TRBJ2-5, with D perhaps matching TRBD1 (6 bases). The J call is doubtful: the DNA matches TRBJ2-7 better. The CDR3 runs 12 residues. Germline V gene data show CDR1 as LNHDA and CDR2 as SQIVND (reference sequence). CDR3 in DNA: TGTGCCAGTAGTATTCAGGGGAACGAGCAGTACTTC. Residues: CASSIQGNEQYF.

The chain recombines TRBV28 with TRBJ1-1, with D possibly being TRBD1 (5 bases). The CDR3 length is 15 residues. V shed 4 bases and J shed 1 base, with 13 bases lying between them. Germline-derived CDR1 and CDR2 are MDHEN and SYDVKM. CDR3 in amino acids: CASSSLRGWNTEAFF. In DNA form, the CDR3 reads TGTGCCAGCAGTTCACTCCGGGGGTGGAACACTGAAGCTTTCTTT.

The V call is TRBV27, the J call TRBJ2-3; TRBD1 matches at 9 bases. The CDR3 has 16 amino acids. Germline V gives CDR1 MNHEY, CDR2 SMNVEV (reference sequence). V lost 4 bases to trimming and J lost 4 bases; unmatched junction nucleotides: 9. The CDR3 sequence: CASSSRQGGAPDTQYF. CDR3 coding DNA: TGTGCCAGCAGTTCTAGACAGGGGGGAGCCCCAGATACGCAGTATTTT.

The chain employs TRBV5-1 and TRBJ1-1; 9 nucleotides agree with TRBD1. V lost 4 bases, J lost 1 base, and 5 bases stayed unmatched. Germline V gene sequence: CDR1 SGHRS, CDR2 YFSETQ. CDR3 length: 15 amino acids. CDR3 DNA sequence: TGCGCCAGCAGCACTCAACAGGGGGCGAACACTGAAGCTTTCTTT. Protein sequence: CASSTQQGANTEAFF.

This clonotype was counted a single time. The gene calls are TRBV20-1 and TRBJ2-7; 10 nucleotides match TRBD2. Unmatched junction bases numbered 6, after V lost 4 bases and J lost 0 bases. Germline values: CDR1 DFQATT, CDR2 SNEGSKA (reference sequence). There are 15 residues in the CDR3. CDR3 coding DNA: TGCAGTGCTACAACACTAGCGGGGAACTCCTACGAGCAGTACTTC. It is translated as CSATTLAGNSYEQYF.